What follows describes a single T cell receptor (beta chain). As yet, its antigen is unknown. Normal lung sampling was at least 3 cm from the tumour, as distant as possible. This record belongs to a study of immune cell composition in non-small cell lung cancer. Overall study results and limits: Overall clonality, unlike maximal tumour-associated clone frequency, did not predict TIL reactivity.

Using immunoSEQ multiplex PCR, the repertoire was profiled, and TCRdb retains in-frame clones only, with some absent. Found here are thousands of clones, around 80% of them singletons; the top ten hold roughly 8.8%. This CDR3 has 17 amino acids. V was shortened by 1 base and J by 3 bases, with 18 bases between the two germline ends. The germline CDR1 and CDR2 sequences are MNHNS and SASEGT. The source of this sequence is a human donor with non-small cell lung cancer. V and J are TRBV6-1 and TRBJ1-1, with D hard to call. Sequenced sample: non-adjacent lung tissue. The CDR3 nucleotides read TGTGCCAGCAGTGAAGACGTCCTAAGGGCGGCTTACACTGAAGCTTTCTTT. Translation: CASSEDVLRAAYTEAFF.